The present TCR beta chain was sequenced within a study of vaccination effects on CD4 cells after COVID-19 (dated 2022 in TCRdb). General notes on the study: Participants received two doses of either the BNT162b2 or the mRNA-1273 mRNA SARS-CoV-2 vaccine. In both COVID-19 convalescent patients and infection-naive vaccine recipients, the study compared SARS-CoV-2 spike-specific CD4+ TCR repertoires from before mRNA vaccination with those from after it. Altogether, around ten COVID-19 convalescent patients and several SARS-CoV-2-naive healthy vaccine recipients made up the full study. Cultures from other donors in the study were sequenced with the Oncomine TCR Beta short-read assay on an Illumina iSeq 100.

In the ViraFEST assay, PBMC were stimulated with viral peptide pools, and TCR sequencing was then used to find antigen-specific CD4+ T cell clonotypes based on their expansion. After more than nine days of culture, CD4+ T cells were isolated with the EasySep CD4+ T cell isolation kit. None of the healthy vaccine recipients had a prior SARS-CoV-2 infection, which was confirmed by nucleocapsid antibody tests that came back negative both before and after vaccination. Each well held roughly 2.2 million PBMC cultured in IMDM containing roughly 5.1% human AB serum, 10 IU/ml IL-2 and gentamicin, along with about 9.5 ug/ml peptides. On days 3 and 7, half of the culture medium was replaced with fresh IL-2-containing medium. Unless noted otherwise, every peptide stimulation condition was cultured in triplicate wells. Using Ficoll-Paque Plus gradient centrifugation, PBMC were separated from whole blood and then either used fresh or cryopreserved at -140C. Overlapping peptide pools spanned the spike proteins of SARS-CoV-2 and the common cold coronaviruses HCoV-NL63, HCoV-OC43 and HCoV-229E. The QIAamp micro DNA kit was used to extract genomic DNA from the cultured CD4+ T cells.

This clone occurred once. Its antigen specificity is not known. Nothing much larger sits one base from this clone, and base qualities are not available. Here is what the overall study found, with its caveats: In healthy vaccine recipients, vaccine-induced clones were almost all SARS-CoV-2 mono-reactive, with only 1 of 255 cross-reactive with common cold coronaviruses. Clones induced by infection and clones induced by vaccination both contracted markedly at late timepoints after vaccination, which fits with T cell responses waning over time. The study was limited by a small number of convalescent patients, and early post-infection timepoints were lacking.

Receptors were amplified or captured by the immunoSEQ multiplex PCR assay. DNA from the cultured, isolated CD4+ T cells was subjected to TCR beta CDR3 sequencing. The original methods were these. The analysis removed non-productive TCR sequences, trimmed reads to the CDR3 region, and retained only CDR3s that were 7 or more amino acids long. The MANAFEST web app was used to pick out antigen-specific clonotypes by comparing their expansion in peptide wells with that in reference cultures. To count as positive, a clone had to show expansion at FDR<0.05 compared with the reference and with all other wells, an odds ratio above 5, and a frequency above 0.1% in two replicate wells. A clonotype was called cross-reactive if it was significantly expanded both in SARS-CoV-2 spike wells and in at least one common cold coronavirus spike condition. Levenshtein distance calculated with the stringdist R package was used to assess CDR3 similarity, and unrooted trees were constructed with ape in R 3.6.1. Sourced from immuneACCESS, this table was stored by TCRdb with only in-frame sequences that have V and J called. A share of the clones is absent; for the studies checked, an unresolved V gene accounts for under half, and the remainder has no known explanation. V and J calls and clone size are given by that table; D and trimming were obtained from the DNA. Within this sample are about 22,000 clones, with about three quarters of them counted one time only. Just under 20% of the sample belongs to the ten largest clones.

CDR1 MGHRA and CDR2 YSYEKL are derived from the germline V gene. The V end gives up 2 bases and the J end 6 bases, leaving 13 bases in the junction not matched to a gene. Its CDR3 holds 17 amino acids, cysteine through phenylalanine. Of the read, only the CDR3 DNA is kept; its 51 bases are in frame from base 1. The sequence derives from a human donor who received a COVID-19 vaccine. The sequencing here drew on CD4+ T cells from PBMCs cultured with HCoV-NL63 spike peptides, taken before COVID-19 vaccination. The label giving this sample's cell subset or site can be read as: HCoV-NL63 spike overlapping peptide pool stimulation. The chain is assembled from TRBV4-1 and TRBJ2-1; TRBD2 matches 7 bases in the middle. The sequenced DNA is TGCGCCAGCAGCCAAATTGATATGGGACTACCTACCAATGAGCAGTTCTTC. The translation is CASSQIDMGLPTNEQFF.